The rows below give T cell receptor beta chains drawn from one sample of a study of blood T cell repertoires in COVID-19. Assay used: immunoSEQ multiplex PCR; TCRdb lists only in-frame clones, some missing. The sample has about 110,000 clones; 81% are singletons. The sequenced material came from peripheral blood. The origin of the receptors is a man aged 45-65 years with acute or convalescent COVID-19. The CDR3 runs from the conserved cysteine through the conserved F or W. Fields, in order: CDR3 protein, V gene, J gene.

CDR3aa: CASSLAPRGPNTIYF
v_gene: TRBV5-4
j_gene: TRBJ1-3

CDR3aa: CAIRDLLAGGTGELFF
v_gene: TRBV10-3
j_gene: TRBJ2-2

CDR3aa: CASSEQVTQPQHF
v_gene: TRBV10-2
j_gene: TRBJ1-5

CDR3aa: CASMVGGANTEAFF
v_gene: TRBV28
j_gene: TRBJ1-1

CDR3aa: CASSVRVDGYTF
v_gene: TRBV5-4
j_gene: TRBJ1-2

CDR3aa: CASSQDVQGGTGELFF
v_gene: TRBV4-1
j_gene: TRBJ2-2

CDR3aa: CASSLLAGGSTDTQYF
v_gene: TRBV7-6
j_gene: TRBJ2-3

CDR3aa: CASSVTQNYGYTF
v_gene: TRBV5-4
j_gene: TRBJ1-2

CDR3aa: CASSQEFLGSSYNEQFF
v_gene: TRBV4-2
j_gene: TRBJ2-1

CDR3aa: CAWRTPHRRDYGYTF
v_gene: TRBV30
j_gene: TRBJ1-2

CDR3aa: CSVEGYGTEAFF
v_gene: TRBV29-1
j_gene: TRBJ1-1

CDR3aa: CASSSDRGYGYTF
v_gene: TRBV7-8
j_gene: TRBJ1-2

CDR3aa: CASSVRGGDGTDTQYF
v_gene: TRBV9
j_gene: TRBJ2-3

CDR3aa: CATSDFGAGGGETQYF
v_gene: TRBV24-1
j_gene: TRBJ2-5

CDR3aa: CASSAGTVNIQYF
v_gene: TRBV10-2
j_gene: TRBJ2-4

CDR3aa: CASSMGLITGDFNQPQHF
v_gene: TRBV19
j_gene: TRBJ1-5

CDR3aa: CASSNRGFSYEQYF
v_gene: TRBV11-1
j_gene: TRBJ2-7

CDR3aa: CASSETAGAAGTGELFF
v_gene: TRBV10-1
j_gene: TRBJ2-2

CDR3aa: CASSQGLTGPVDSPLHF
v_gene: TRBV3-1/TRBV3-2
j_gene: TRBJ1-6

CDR3aa: CAISSSYEQYF
v_gene: TRBV10-3
j_gene: TRBJ2-7

CDR3aa: CASSGGLSTGELFF
v_gene: TRBV2
j_gene: TRBJ2-2

CDR3aa: CASSDRVGGEKLFF
v_gene: TRBV28
j_gene: TRBJ1-4

CDR3aa: CSLRGQTDTQYF
v_gene: TRBV29-1
j_gene: TRBJ2-3

CDR3aa: CASSFRQGNTEAFF
v_gene: TRBV5-4
j_gene: TRBJ1-1

CDR3aa: CASSAPPGQGMPQHF
v_gene: TRBV7-2
j_gene: TRBJ1-5

CDR3aa: CASSITGDNSNQPQHF
v_gene: TRBV19
j_gene: TRBJ1-5

CDR3aa: CASSLGPSASGNTIYF
v_gene: TRBV7-3
j_gene: TRBJ1-3

CDR3aa: CASSTGTVHEKLFF
v_gene: TRBV19
j_gene: TRBJ1-4

CDR3aa: CASSYGGTGEYEQYF
v_gene: TRBV6-6
j_gene: TRBJ2-7

CDR3aa: CASSLSGYNEQFF
v_gene: TRBV7-2
j_gene: TRBJ2-1

CDR3aa: CASSEAFNRGPTEAFF
v_gene: TRBV6-1
j_gene: TRBJ1-1

CDR3aa: CASSMVSGQSTDTQYF
v_gene: TRBV4-2
j_gene: TRBJ2-3

CDR3aa: CASSLGQDYNEQFF
v_gene: TRBV5-1
j_gene: TRBJ2-1

CDR3aa: CASSQRQGASYGYTF
v_gene: TRBV14
j_gene: TRBJ1-2

CDR3aa: CASSEAGGLNYGYTF
v_gene: TRBV6-1
j_gene: TRBJ1-2

CDR3aa: CASSFADQTNYGYTF
v_gene: TRBV5-4
j_gene: TRBJ1-2

CDR3aa: CASSNQGAIDTQYF
v_gene: TRBV7-2
j_gene: TRBJ2-3

CDR3aa: CAVSGGATDTQYF
v_gene: TRBV28
j_gene: TRBJ2-3

CDR3aa: CASSVLQGRTGELFF
v_gene: TRBV9
j_gene: TRBJ2-2

CDR3aa: CASGTAVTNEKLFF
v_gene: TRBV6-5
j_gene: TRBJ1-4

CDR3aa: CASQMGQLTDTQYF
v_gene: TRBV3-1/TRBV3-2
j_gene: TRBJ2-3

CDR3aa: CASSVNQANSPLHF
v_gene: TRBV9
j_gene: TRBJ1-6

CDR3aa: CASSYSTGNTGELFF
v_gene: TRBV6-6
j_gene: TRBJ2-2

CDR3aa: CASKAGDTQYF
v_gene: TRBV5-1
j_gene: TRBJ2-3

CDR3aa: CASSSTGTVSGNTIYF
v_gene: TRBV3-1/TRBV3-2
j_gene: TRBJ1-3

CDR3aa: CATSRDLRGNQPQHF
v_gene: TRBV15
j_gene: TRBJ1-5

CDR3aa: CASSEWGQSTDTQYF
v_gene: TRBV25-1
j_gene: TRBJ2-3

CDR3aa: CASSIRDTLNTEAFF
v_gene: TRBV19
j_gene: TRBJ1-1

CDR3aa: CASSISTGGYTF
v_gene: TRBV19
j_gene: TRBJ1-2

CDR3aa: CASSDRFLSSYNSPLHF
v_gene: TRBV2
j_gene: TRBJ1-6

CDR3aa: CASSRRSTDTQYF
v_gene: TRBV11-3
j_gene: TRBJ2-3

CDR3aa: CASSVQGASSYEQYF
v_gene: TRBV28
j_gene: TRBJ2-7

CDR3aa: CASSVGGQADSGNTIYF
v_gene: TRBV9
j_gene: TRBJ1-3

CDR3aa: CASSEDGFWEQFF
v_gene: TRBV6-1
j_gene: TRBJ2-1

CDR3aa: CAWSVQEAGGSFIYGYTF
v_gene: TRBV30
j_gene: TRBJ1-2

CDR3aa: CASSVLPKTGELFF
v_gene: TRBV6-4
j_gene: TRBJ2-2

CDR3aa: CSASPLAGWRNTEAFF
v_gene: TRBV20-1
j_gene: TRBJ1-1